These 5 T cell receptor beta chains share one sample of origin, sequenced in a study of T cells after yellow fever vaccination. Via MiXCR, TCRdb re-called the 5' RACE reads, giving one row per CDR3 protein. The table includes 100,000 to 150,000 distinct CDR3 sequences, almost 9% detected once. The sequencing here drew on CD8+ T cells sorted from PBMCs, taken on the day of the yellow fever booster vaccination. The origin of the receptors is a man between 18 and 35 years old who received the YFV17D yellow fever vaccine.

Only a few counts were recorded for this clonotype. This sequence joins TRBV4-3 and TRBJ1-4; D unresolved. The CDR3 totals 16 residues. Germline CDR1 and CDR2: LGHNA and YSLEER. The V and J ends lost 1 base and 5 bases respectively, with 14 bases between them. This CDR3 reads CASSQVSRVPNEKLFF. Written as DNA, the CDR3 is TGCGCCAGCAGCCAAGTGAGTAGGGTCCCGAATGAAAAACTGTTTTTT.

This clonotype was seen a handful of times. The chain recombines TRBV28 with TRBJ2-7; D unclear. This CDR3 region has 13 residues. In germline, CDR1 is MDHEN, CDR2 SYDVKM. Trimming shortened V by 7 bases and J by 0 bases, and 10 bases separated the two germline ends. The CDR3 is CASNGRTSYEQYV. CDR3 DNA: TGTGCCAGCAACGGACGGACCTCCTACGAGCAGTACGTC.

The rearrangement joins TRBV7-2 to TRBJ2-7, with D unclear. The CDR3 has 14 residues. Deletions cut 5 bases from V and 0 bases from J, with 11 bases between. Germline CDR1 and CDR2: SGHTA and FQGNSA. The CDR3 is CASSLTVSSYEQYF. DNA for the CDR3: TGTGCCAGCAGCCTCACCGTCAGCTCCTACGAGCAGTACTTC.

This clonotype was seen more than once but under ten times. J is TRBJ2-7 and V is TRBV30; tentatively, D is TRBD1 (6 bases). CDR1 and CDR2 from the germline V gene are GTSNPN and SVGIG (reference sequence). The V gene lost 3 bases and the J gene lost 4 bases, with 13 bases spanning the gap. The length of the CDR3 is 13 residues. The CDR3 spells CAWSDHREYEQYF. The CDR3 DNA is TGTGCCTGGAGCGATCACAGGGAATACGAGCAGTACTTC.

This clonotype was counted a few times. V gene TRBV4-1 combines with J gene TRBJ1-1; D remains unclear. The CDR3 has 15 amino acids. The germline CDR1 and CDR2 sequences are MGHRA and YSYEKL. Between the trimmed V and J ends, which lost 3 bases and 1 base, there was a span of 12 bases. DNA of the CDR3: TGCGCCAGCAGCCAGATTATGGCAGGGAACACTGAAGCTTTCTTT. It encodes CASSQIMAGNTEAFF.